These 18 T cell receptor beta chains were all obtained from the same sample, sequenced in a study of cytomegalovirus exposure and HLA in healthy donors. Primers included in the PCR were 60 Vbeta and 13 Jbeta primers. Assay used: immunoSEQ multiplex PCR; TCRdb lists only in-frame clones, some missing. The repertoire consists of over 80,000 clones, with about three quarters occurring once and the leading ten covering over 3%. The sequenced sample was PBMCs. The receptors derive from a man between 40 and 49 years old in good health and CMV-seronegative.

This rearrangement joins TRBV18 to TRBJ2-7; 8 bases map to TRBD1. Germline V lookup: CDR1 KGHSH, CDR2 LQKENI. The CDR3 is made up of 14 amino acids. Losses at the gene ends were 4 bases for V and 5 bases for J; bases not matched to a gene: 7. The CDR3 is CASSQQGVAHEQYF. The CDR3, as DNA: TGTGCCAGCTCACAACAGGGGGTTGCTCACGAGCAGTACTTC.

This chain uses TRBV6-5 with TRBJ2-7; D call uncertain. The CDR3 is made up of 14 amino acids. Germline loops: CDR1 MNHEY, CDR2 SVGAGI. Trimming stripped 3 bases from V and 4 bases from J, with 13 bases between. In nucleotides, the CDR3 is TGTGCCAGCAGTTATACCTCTTCCGGTTACGAGCAGTACTTC. As protein: CASSYTSSGYEQYF.

The V and J genes are TRBV5-6 and TRBJ1-1; D is unresolved. Germline V gives CDR1 SGHDT, CDR2 YYEEEE. The CDR3 is made up of 14 amino acids. Trimming shortened V by 0 bases and J by 3 bases, and 9 bases separated the two germline ends. Here the CDR3 reads CASSLDRRDTEAFF. The CDR3 bases are TGTGCCAGCAGCTTGGACCGGCGGGACACTGAAGCTTTCTTT.

V is TRBV30 and J is TRBJ2-6; 9 nucleotides agree with TRBD1. Germline V gene data show CDR1 as GTSNPN and CDR2 as SVGIG (reference sequence). The CDR3 spans 17 residues. J gave up 2 bases and V 3 bases, and 8 bases lay outside the gene matches. The CDR3 region is CAWRRDRVMAGANVLTF. CDR3 sequence (DNA): TGTGCCTGGAGAAGGGACAGGGTAATGGCTGGGGCCAACGTCCTGACTTTC.

The V gene is TRBV20-1, the J gene TRBJ2-5; no firm D call. Germline V lookup: CDR1 DFQATT, CDR2 SNEGSKA (reference sequence). CDR3 size: 11 residues. The V end lost 1 base, the J end lost 12 bases, and 12 bases lay between the germline ends. The CDR3 bases are TGCAGTGCTAGAGGGCGGCACCGGGAGTACTTC. Translating gives CSARGRHREYF.

This chain connects TRBV10-3 to TRBJ1-1; D possibly corresponds to TRBD1 (5 bases). V lost 5 bases, J lost 1 base, and 14 bases lay in between. This CDR3 comprises 15 residues. In germline, CDR1 is ENHRY, CDR2 SYGVKD. CDR3 DNA sequence: TGTGCCATCAGTAGACTAGGGGAGACGAACACTGAAGCTTTCTTT. It specifies CAISRLGETNTEAFF.

On this clone: An end of the junction does not agree with germline; a read error may underlie this. The chain has TRBV30 and TRBJ1-1, with D maybe TRBD1 (5 bases). The CDR3 is 15 amino acids. Germline loops: CDR1 GTSNPN, CDR2 SVGIG (reference sequence). The CDR3 sequence: CARSTAGGRVTEAFF. The CDR3 nucleotides read TGTGCCCGGAGTACGGCCGGGGGTCGGGTCACTGAAGCTTTCTTT.

CDR3 amino acids: CASSLVGLVGSTETQYF. The CDR3 DNA reads TGTGCCAGCAGCTTAGTCGGACTTGTGGGGAGCACAGAGACCCAGTACTTC. The V call is TRBV7-2, the J call TRBJ2-5; D may be TRBD2 (5 bases). The V end was cut by 1 base, the J end by 4 bases, with 19 bases between. The CDR3 contains 17 residues. The V gene's germline CDR1 is SGHTA and CDR2 FQGNSA.

The chain combines TRBV5-4 with TRBJ1-6; 7 bases line up with TRBD1. Germline-derived CDR1 and CDR2 are SGHNT and YYREEE (reference sequence). This CDR3 has 18 residues. The junction had 10 bases not matched to a gene; V was cut back by 4 bases and J by 0 bases. CDR3 nucleotides: TGTGCCAGCAGCGGGCAGGGGGAGAAGAGCTCCTATAATTCACCCCTCCACTTT. It is translated as CASSGQGEKSSYNSPLHF.

The chain uses TRBV4-2 and TRBJ2-3; D remains unclear. The CDR3 sequence is 15 residues long. The germline V gene encodes CDR1 LGHNA and CDR2 YNFKEQ. Trimming pared 6 bases from V and 6 bases from J, leaving 19 bases between. CDR3: CASSPGSQYGDTQYF. In DNA form, the CDR3 reads TGTGCCAGCAGTCCCGGGTCCCAGTACGGGGATACGCAGTATTTT.

The chain has TRBV28 and TRBJ2-7; TRBD1 matches 7 bases. V lost 8 bases, J lost 2 bases, and 3 bases stayed unmatched. CDR1 is MDHEN and CDR2 is SYDVKM in the germline V gene. This CDR3 region has 12 residues. CDR3 sequence: CASQDRAYEQYF. CDR3 DNA sequence: TGTGCCAGCCAAGACAGGGCCTACGAGCAGTACTTC.

The V gene is TRBV18, the J gene TRBJ2-5; D is ambiguous. Trimming took off 2 bases at V and 5 bases at J, with 6 bases between the two ends. This CDR3 has 12 amino acids. Germline CDR1 KGHSH, CDR2 LQKENI. CDR3 in amino acids: CASSPLSETQYF. The DNA of the CDR3 is TGTGCCAGCTCACCATTAAGCGAGACCCAGTACTTC.

This clone came up a few times. The V call is TRBV6-6, the J call TRBJ1-3, with a tentative D call TRBD1 (5 bases). Trimming pared 7 bases from V and 2 bases from J, leaving 15 bases between. Looked up from germline, CDR1 is MNHNY and CDR2 is SVGAGI (reference sequence). The CDR3 is 15 residues long. CDR3 sequence reads: CASTARGDAGNTIYF. In nucleotides, the CDR3 is TGTGCCAGCACCGCCCGGGGGGACGCTGGAAACACCATATATTTT.

The chain recombines TRBV20-1 with TRBJ2-5, with TRBD1 as a possible D gene (5 bases). The CDR3 has 11 residues. Per germline, CDR1 DFQATT and CDR2 SNEGSKA (reference sequence). The ends were cut back, 2 bases at V and 4 bases at J, with 5 bases in the middle. The DNA of the CDR3 is TGCAGTGCTAGACAGGGAGAGACCCAGTACTTC. It is translated as CSARQGETQYF.

The rearrangement links TRBV5-4 to TRBJ2-7, with D possibly matching TRBD2 (5 bases). This CDR3 is 16 amino acids long. V lost 1 base, J lost 0 bases, and 14 bases lay in between. Germline CDR1 reads SGHNT; CDR2 reads YYREEE (reference sequence). The CDR3 DNA follows: TGTGCCAGCAGCTTGTCAACTACTAGGAGCTCCTACGAGCAGTACTTC. Amino acids: CASSLSTTRSSYEQYF.

This sequence joins TRBV5-1 and TRBJ2-3; 16 bases fit TRBD2. The CDR3 spans 20 residues. Germline CDR1 is SGHRS and CDR2 is YFSETQ. V was clipped by 0 bases and J by 3 bases; unmatched bases: 10. The CDR3 DNA sequence: TGCGCCAGCAGCTTGGATCCCGGGACTAGCGGGGGGGCCAATACAGATACGCAGTATTTT. Protein product: CASSLDPGTSGGANTDTQYF.

Notes on this clone: A read error may account for a junction end that differs from germline. The chain couples TRBV5-4 to TRBJ2-3; 8 nucleotides line up with TRBD2. The CDR3 loop spans 14 amino acids. Germline assignment: CDR1 SGHNT and CDR2 YYREEE (reference sequence). The CDR3 bases are TGTACCAGCACCTCGCGGGGGGGCACAGATACGCAGTATTTT. Amino acids: CTSTSRGGTDTQYF.

This clone was seen a handful of times. This sequence joins TRBV6-1 and TRBJ2-7; D might be TRBD2 (6 bases). Germline CDR1 is MNHNS and CDR2 is SASEGT. Trimming cost V 0 bases and J 0 bases, with 12 bases left between them. This CDR3 comprises 16 residues. In DNA form, the CDR3 reads TGTGCCAGCAGTGAAGCCCTGGACGGGGGCTCCTACGAGCAGTACTTC. Its protein is CASSEALDGGSYEQYF.